The 19 T cell receptor beta chains below all came from one sample that was sequenced in a study of spatial heterogeneity in lung cancer. Sample time point: sample taken at primary tumor resection. Overall study results and limits: Counts that tracked tumor mutation counts were those of expanded intratumoral alpha and beta TCRs.

One entry per CDR3 protein, called by TCRdb with MiXCR from the 5' RACE reads. The repertoire holds roughly 12,000 distinct CDR3 sequences, with approximately 7% as singletons. For these TCRs, the target antigens are not known. Sequenced here: lung tumor tissue, sampled at surgery. The source of these receptors is a female donor with early-stage non-small cell lung cancer.

This clonotype was seen at least ten times. The rearrangement uses TRBV7-2 and TRBJ2-3; D is unresolved. The germline gives CDR1 SGHTA, CDR2 FQGNSA. This CDR3 region has 14 residues. Between the trimmed V and J ends, which lost 5 bases and 4 bases, there was a span of 13 bases. CDR3 loop: CASSITTPPDTQYF. The CDR3, as DNA: TGTGCCAGCAGCATCACCACCCCCCCAGATACGCAGTATTTT. The variable domain in full, completed from reference TRBV7-2 and TRBJ2-3, reads GAGVSQSPSNKVTEKGKDVELRCDPISGHTALYWYRQSLGQGLEFLIYFQGNSAPDKSGLPSDRFSAERTGGSVSTLTIQRTQQEDSAVYLCASSITTPPDTQYFGPGTRLTVL.

This clonotype was counted a single time. The chain is built from TRBV5-1 and TRBJ2-7; TRBD1 or TRBD2 may be the D gene (5 bases each). Trimming cost V 2 bases and J 3 bases, with 12 bases left between them. This CDR3 is 14 amino acids long. Germline lookup yields CDR1 SGHRS and CDR2 YFSETQ. The CDR3 coding sequence is TGCGCCAGCAGCTTCGGGGCCGAGGGCTACGAGCAGTACTTC. Translation: CASSFGAEGYEQYF.

By sample share, this clonotype is medium-sized. CDR3 residues: CSVKAGRNQAFF. CDR3 nucleotide sequence: TGCAGCGTTAAGGCAGGACGAAACCAAGCTTTCTTT. This chain links TRBV29-1 with TRBJ1-1; the D is unclear. Per germline, CDR1 SQVTM and CDR2 ANQGSEA. This CDR3 has 12 residues. Trimming cost V 5 bases and J 9 bases, with 16 bases left between them.

This clonotype was observed at least ten times. The chain is built from TRBV28 and TRBJ1-4, with unresolved D. CDR3 length: 17 residues. Trimming took 4 bases from V and 8 from J, leaving 23 bases between them. The germline V gene has CDR1 MDHEN and CDR2 SYDVKM. The CDR3 reads CASSSADQMKVGEKLFF. CDR3 nucleotides: TGTGCCAGCAGTTCCGCAGATCAAATGAAGGTGGGCGAAAAACTGTTTTTT.

This clonotype was recorded many times. The chain recombines TRBV5-1 with TRBJ2-7, with 11 bases lining up with TRBD1. The CDR3 is made up of 15 amino acids. Germline CDR1 and CDR2: SGHRS and YFSETQ. Germline trimming cut 4 bases from V and 2 bases from J; bases unmatched to any gene: 5. The CDR3 region has the DNA TGCGCCAGCAGCGTCTTGGGACAGGGGGCCTACGAGCAGTACTTC. It encodes CASSVLGQGAYEQYF. The whole variable domain, remainder taken from reference TRBV5-1 and TRBJ2-7, is KAGVTQTPRYLIKTRGQQVTLSCSPISGHRSVSWYQQTPGQGLQFLFEYFSETQRNKGNFPGRFSGRQFSNSRSEMNVSTLELGDSALYLCASSVLGQGAYEQYFGPGTRLTVT.

The chain recombines TRBV28 with TRBJ1-1; perhaps TRBD1 as D (6 bases). This CDR3 is 15 amino acids long. CDR1 and CDR2 (germline): MDHEN, SYDVKM. The germline V and J ends were trimmed by 6 bases and 4 bases, with 18 bases remaining between them. CDR3 protein: CASSDLTGMSTEAFF. The CDR3 bases are TGTGCCAGCAGCGATCTAACAGGGATGTCCACTGAAGCTTTCTTT.

This clonotype came up many times. The V and J genes are TRBV28 and TRBJ2-1, with TRBD1 matching 8 bases. V shed 4 bases, J shed 0 bases, and the junction held 14 bases outside the gene matches. This CDR3 spans 19 amino acids. The germline CDR1 and CDR2 sequences are MDHEN and SYDVKM. The CDR3 loop reads CASSSPGTGLKVSYNEQFF. The CDR3 nucleotides read TGTGCCAGCAGTTCGCCCGGGACAGGCCTCAAAGTCTCCTACAATGAGCAGTTCTTC.

This clonotype showed up many times. The CDR3 DNA reads TGTGCCAGCAGGGACCGGGGAGGACCTAATCAAGAGACCCAGTACTTC. Encoded protein: CASRDRGGPNQETQYF. V and J are TRBV6-5 and TRBJ2-5; a weak D match, TRBD2 (6 bases). V lost 6 bases and J 2 bases, leaving 19 bases between the germline ends. There are 16 residues in the CDR3. In germline, CDR1 is MNHEY, CDR2 SVGAGI.

This clonotype is termed medium-sized. This sequence joins TRBV28 and TRBJ1-3; no reliable D call. Germline values: CDR1 MDHEN, CDR2 SYDVKM. Between the trimmed V and J ends, which lost 8 bases and 0 bases, there was a span of 14 bases. This CDR3 comprises 15 residues. DNA of the CDR3: TGTGCCAGCCTAAAGCACACGCTCTCTGGAAACACCATATATTTT. Protein: CASLKHTLSGNTIYF. Using reference TRBV28 and TRBJ1-3 for the parts outside the CDR3, the full variable domain is DVKVTQSSRYLVKRTGEKVFLECVQDMDHENMFWYRQDPGLGLRLIYFSYDVKMKEKGDIPEGYSVSREKKERFSLILESASTNQTSMYLCASLKHTLSGNTIYFGEGSWLTVV.

This clonotype occurred many times. The chain employs TRBV28 and TRBJ2-7; D unclear. The V and J ends lost 8 bases and 5 bases respectively, with 16 bases between them. Germline V lookup: CDR1 MDHEN, CDR2 SYDVKM. The CDR3 runs 13 residues. The CDR3 coding sequence is TGTGCCAGCGAACCCCAACGGGTCCACGAGCAGTACTTC. Encoded protein: CASEPQRVHEQYF.

This clonotype was counted ten times or more. The chain uses TRBV6-5 and TRBJ1-4, with D possibly being TRBD1 (6 bases). Germline loops: CDR1 MNHEY, CDR2 SVGAGI. Trimming left V 0 bases short and J 0 bases short, with 8 bases between. This CDR3 is 16 amino acids long. Written as DNA, the CDR3 is TGTGCCAGCAGTTACTCGCGGACAGCAACTAATGAAAAACTGTTTTTT. The encoded protein is CASSYSRTATNEKLFF.

This clonotype has only a few counts. The rearrangement links TRBV5-4 to TRBJ1-5; unclear D gene. Germline assignment: CDR1 SGHNT and CDR2 YYREEE (reference sequence). V lost 7 bases and J 7 bases, leaving 24 bases between the germline ends. This CDR3 is built from 16 residues. This CDR3 reads CASLSEGPRMFQPQHF. The DNA of the CDR3 is TGTGCCAGCCTATCCGAAGGACCGAGGATGTTCCAGCCCCAGCATTTT.

In this sample, this clonotype is medium-sized. J is TRBJ2-1 and V is TRBV5-1; D is unclear. Looked up from germline, CDR1 is SGHRS and CDR2 is YFSETQ. The CDR3 is made up of 13 amino acids. V lost 3 bases and J 8 bases, leaving 12 bases between the germline ends. The CDR3 region is CASSSRNLDEQFF. The CDR3 nucleotides read TGCGCCAGCAGCTCTAGAAACCTAGATGAGCAGTTCTTC.

The chain carries TRBV27 and TRBJ2-1; 12 nucleotides agree with TRBD2. The CDR3 has 14 amino acids. V was clipped by 5 bases and J by 8 bases; unmatched bases: 4. From germline, CDR1 is MNHEY and CDR2 SMNVEV (reference sequence). CDR3 sequence (DNA): TGTGCCAGCAGTCTGACTAGCGGGAGCCATGAGCAGTTCTTC. Translation: CASSLTSGSHEQFF.

This clonotype was seen repeatedly, ten times or more. This chain uses TRBV12-3 or TRBV12-4 with TRBJ2-1, with 10 bases lining up with TRBD2. The CDR3 runs 13 residues. The CDR3 nucleotides are TGTGCAACGCGCGAGCGGGAGGGCAATTCGCAGTTCTTC. Encoded protein: CATREREGNSQFF.

Ten or more counts support this clonotype. The chain recombines TRBV7-2 with TRBJ2-7, with 7 bases lining up with TRBD1. CDR3 length: 13 residues. Germline V CDR1 and CDR2: SGHTA, FQGNSA. V lost 5 bases, J lost 6 bases, and 7 bases stayed unmatched. The CDR3 DNA follows: TGTGCCAGCAGCATCACGCCAGGGGGCGAGCAGTACTTC. This gives the protein CASSITPGGEQYF.

This clonotype was picked up many times. The gene calls are TRBV4-1 and TRBJ2-1; D remains unclear. The CDR3 spans 15 residues. Germline V gives CDR1 MGHRA, CDR2 YSYEKL. Trimming removed 8 bases at V and 2 bases at J, with 16 bases between. The CDR3, as DNA: TGCGCCAGCGGACGGGCAGCTCTTCCCTACAATGAGCAGTTCTTC. It is translated as CASGRAALPYNEQFF.

In DNA, the CDR3 is TGTGCCAGCAGTTACGTGCCAGGGGGCGAATTAGGAAACTCTTATCAGCCCCAGCATTTT. The encoded protein is CASSYVPGGELGNSYQPQHF. This sequence joins TRBV6-2 or TRBV6-3 and TRBJ1-5; 8 bases fit TRBD1. The CDR3 sequence is 20 residues long. CDR1 and CDR2 (germline): MNHEY, SVGEGT. The junction had 20 bases not matched to a gene; V was cut back by 2 bases and J by 5 bases.

By proportion, this clonotype is medium-sized (0.01 to 0.1%). This rearrangement joins TRBV7-2 to TRBJ2-3; D call uncertain. The CDR3 totals 14 residues. V dropped 5 bases and J dropped 5 bases, with 14 bases sitting between them. Germline V gene lookup returns CDR1 SGHTA and CDR2 FQGNSA. The CDR3 coding sequence is TGTGCCAGCAGCCGGTCCTCCCGTGGAGATACGCAGTATTTT. It is translated as CASSRSSRGDTQYF.